This TCR beta chain was captured by sequencing in a study of T cell changes during pregnancy in multiple sclerosis. V was cut by 4 bases and J by 7 bases, with 16 bases left in between. CDR1 is MDHEN, CDR2 SYDVKM, per germline. The CDR3 has 15 residues. Clones were sequenced by immunoSEQ multiplex PCR, and TCRdb holds only the in-frame ones, with some missing. The data hold 25,000 to 35,000 clones, with under 95% observed a single time. This material consisted of CD4+ T cells from peripheral blood mononuclear cells, taken in the second trimester of pregnancy. The sequence came from a female donor in good health, enrolled as a control in a pregnancy study. The chain couples TRBV28 to TRBJ1-4; D gene unclear. CDR3 amino acids: CASSSDPVGSEKLFF. The DNA for the CDR3 is TGTGCCAGCAGTTCCGACCCAGTCGGGAGTGAAAAACTGTTTTTT. Variable domain in full (rest from reference TRBV28 and TRBJ1-4): DVKVTQSSRYLVKRTGEKVFLECVQDMDHENMFWYRQDPGLGLRLIYFSYDVKMKEKGDIPEGYSVSREKKERFSLILESASTNQTSMYLCASSSDPVGSEKLFFGSGTQLSVL.